The clone carrying this T cell receptor beta chain was picked up a small number of times. The germline V gene has CDR1 SNHLY and CDR2 FYNNEI. The CDR3 runs to 12 residues. The germline V and J ends were trimmed by 5 bases and 12 bases, with 17 bases remaining between them. This record belongs to a study of blood T cell repertoires in COVID-19. Some clones are missing from TCRdb's copy, which holds only in-frame ones; the method was immunoSEQ multiplex PCR. Among hundreds of thousands of clones listed, approximately 85% were seen once. The sequence was obtained from a woman under 40 who had recovered from COVID-19. This chain joins TRBV2 and TRBJ2-7; possible D gene TRBD2, 6 bases. Sequencing was carried out using PBMCs or T cells enriched from blood (not recorded which). CDR3 region: CASSTLVQGLYF. Here the CDR3 DNA reads TGTGCCAGCAGTACTTTGGTGCAGGGACTGTACTTC.